This T cell receptor beta chain is drawn from a study of T cell repertoires in cytomegalovirus infection. Study in general: Carrying CMV and the relevant HLA type showed in public TCR beta signatures.

The CDR3 runs 14 residues. Trimming cost V 1 base and J 3 bases, with 8 bases left between them. Germline CDR1 MGHDK, CDR2 SYGVNS. MiXCR, applied by TCRdb to the reads, yields one record per CDR3 protein. The repertoire consists of 95,000 to 120,000 distinct CDR3 sequences, with under 35% occurring once and the leading ten covering roughly two fifths. As concerns this clonotype: Its antigen is not known. As the CDR3 is not closed by the conserved phenylalanine or tryptophan, this likely results from a read error.

Study results and caveats: Accumulated public TCR beta family frequency recognized individuals carrying CMV together with the relevant HLA.

Sample: CD8+ T cells from cultured PBMCs, taken from culture after CMV antigen stimulation. The J gene is TRBJ2-3, the V gene TRBV25-1; D uncertain. The sequence was collected from a human donor in good health (CMV status not recorded). Some clones in this sample may be carry-over from other donors' samples. The CDR3 DNA sequence: TGTGCCAGCAGTGAATTCGCCCTTACAGATACGCAGTATTCT. Translation: CASSEFALTDTQYS.